This TCR beta chain was sequenced in a study of spatial heterogeneity in lung cancer. In the study overall: Median follow-up for sequenced PBMC samples was around two years after resection, when such samples existed. In raw reads, more than nine appearances on average were recorded for each unique TCR and UMI combination. Alpha-chain sequences were consistently detected in smaller numbers than beta-chain sequences.

CDR3 length: 14 residues. From germline, CDR1 is MDHEN and CDR2 SYDVKM. V gave up 3 bases and J gave up 2 bases, with 9 bases separating them. Specified time point: blood at routine non-recurrence follow-up after resection. Whole RNA obtained from tumor, nontumor lung or frozen PBMC underwent sequencing without sorting. Using its own MiXCR run on the 5' RACE reads, TCRdb lists one record per CDR3 protein. The data contain roughly 24,000 distinct CDR3 sequences, roughly a tenth of them seen just once; the ten biggest clones take up about 20%. Notes on this clonotype: A much bigger clone sits one base away, suggesting this may be a read error.

This clonotype was sampled from a male donor with early-stage non-small cell lung cancer. Sequenced here: PBMCs, sampled at follow-up. The chain recombines TRBV28 with TRBJ2-3; D is uncertain. CDR3 DNA: TGTGCCAGCAGTTTCCCAGGTGACACAGATACGCAGTATTTT. This gives the protein CASSFPGDTDTQYF.